This T cell receptor beta chain was captured by sequencing in a study of blood T cell repertoires in COVID-19. Study-wide context: There were acute and convalescent COVID-19 samples, and they came from the United States, Italy and Spain.

This clone was seen just once. Authors' analysis steps: For nucleated cells, counts were estimated from reference gene primer amplification. TCRdb's copy holds only in-frame clones and misses some; the assay was immunoSEQ multiplex PCR. The V and J calls and clone size are taken from that table; D and trimming were inferred from the DNA. The data show hundreds of thousands of clones, roughly nine tenths seen once. Participants were placed into cohorts based on the clinical history they reported. Recovery among Cohort 3 donors was established by two negative PCRs, clearance, or symptom resolution. Source material: PBMCs or T cells enriched from blood (not recorded which). This TCR came from a man aged 30-40 years who had recovered from COVID-19.

CDR3 protein: CASSQALQGTTDTQYF. The DNA for the CDR3 is TGCGCCAGCAGCCAAGCGCTACAGGGAACCACAGATACGCAGTATTTT. This chain joins TRBV5-1 and TRBJ2-3; D is possibly TRBD1 (6 bases). Germline V gene lookup returns CDR1 SGHRS and CDR2 YFSETQ. The CDR3 totals 16 residues. Trimming took 4 bases from V and 2 from J, leaving 17 bases between them.